This T cell receptor (beta chain) emerged from a study of blood T cell repertoires in COVID-19. Study at large: Both acute and convalescent COVID-19 samples were obtained from the United States, Italy and Spain. Sources were T cells, B-cell-depleted T cells, or PBMCs; the material itself was cDNA or gDNA.

Original processing methods: Amplification of reference gene primers was used by the study to estimate nucleated cell counts. The method was immunoSEQ multiplex PCR; TCRdb's version includes in-frame clones alone and lacks a portion of them. That table is the source of V, J and clone size, and D and trimming were worked out from the DNA. This repertoire shows under 250,000 clones, 65% to 90% found once; its top ten account for approximately 8.6%. Enrollees, about 18 to 89 years old, lived in approximately 25 US areas. The CDR3 is made up of 14 amino acids. Germline V CDR1 and CDR2: SGDLS, YYNGEE. V was pared by 0 bases and J by 8 bases, with 2 bases of the junction left unmatched.

The V gene is TRBV9, the J gene TRBJ1-6; TRBD1 aligns across 7 bases. Sequencing was carried out using PBMCs or T cells enriched from blood (not recorded which). This TCR was recovered from a woman aged 45-65 years with acute COVID-19. The CDR3 DNA is TGTGCCAGCAGCGTAGGACAGGGACATTCACCCCTCCACTTT. This gives the protein CASSVGQGHSPLHF. The full variable domain, its missing parts supplied by reference TRBV9 and TRBJ1-6, is DSGVTQTPKHLITATGQRVTLRCSPRSGDLSVYWYQQSLDQGLQFLIQYYNGEERAKGNILERFSAQQFPDLHSELNLSSLELGDSALYFCASSVGQGHSPLHFGNGTRLTVT.